This T cell receptor beta chain was identified during a study of blood T cell repertoires in COVID-19. The wider study: Sites across the United States, Italy and Spain contributed samples from acute and convalescent COVID-19. PBMCs, B-cell-depleted T cells, or T cells were the source of the cDNA or gDNA that made up the material.

This CDR3 is 16 amino acids long. V lost 4 bases and J 2 bases, leaving 15 bases between the germline ends. From germline, CDR1 is WSHSY and CDR2 SAAADI. Source study methods: By means of reference gene primer amplification, nucleated cell counts were estimated. Sequencing used immunoSEQ multiplex PCR; TCRdb keeps in-frame clones, though not all of them. V, J and clone size reflect that table, while D and trimming were determined from the DNA. Of about 110,000 clones listed, 85% were seen once; the top ten hold around 2%. Sequencing was performed on peripheral blood. The receptor comes from a human donor in a cohort sampled during active COVID-19. This sequence joins TRBV10-2 and TRBJ1-3; D possibly corresponds to TRBD1 (5 bases). The CDR3 nucleotides are TGCGCCAGCAGTGTACAACCCCAGGGTCCTGGAAACACCATATATTTT. This gives the protein CASSVQPQGPGNTIYF.